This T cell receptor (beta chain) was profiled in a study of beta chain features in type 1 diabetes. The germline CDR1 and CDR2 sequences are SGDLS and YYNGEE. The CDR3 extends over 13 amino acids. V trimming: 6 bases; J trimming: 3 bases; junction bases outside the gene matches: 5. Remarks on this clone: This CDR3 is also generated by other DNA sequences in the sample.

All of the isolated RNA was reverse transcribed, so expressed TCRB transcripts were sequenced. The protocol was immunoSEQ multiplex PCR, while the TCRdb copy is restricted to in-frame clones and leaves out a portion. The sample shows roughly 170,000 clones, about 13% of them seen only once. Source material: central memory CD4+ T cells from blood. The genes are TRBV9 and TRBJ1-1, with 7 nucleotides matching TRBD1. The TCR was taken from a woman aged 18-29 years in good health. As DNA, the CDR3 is TGTGCCAGCAATAAGGGGGCTCACACTGAAGCTTTCTTT. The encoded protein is CASNKGAHTEAFF.